Listed below are T cell receptor beta chains from one sample, sequenced in a study of blood T cell repertoires in COVID-19. Clones were read by immunoSEQ multiplex PCR, and TCRdb kept only the in-frame ones, dropping some. Counted here are a few hundred thousand clones, about 91% occurring once; the ten biggest clones make up approximately 8.8%. Source material: PBMCs or T cells enriched from blood (not recorded which). These receptors were collected from a woman in her forties who had recovered from COVID-19. CDR3s include the opening cysteine and the closing phenylalanine or tryptophan. A D gene is named only where the DNA matches it firmly. Not every row has a clone size; where given, it reads once, few, many or a size class.

>-|TRBV9|-|TRBJ2-2|16
TGTGCCAGCAGCGTAGGGGTGCGGGGGCTAACCGGGGAGCTGTTTTTT
CASSVGVRGLTGELFF
>TRBD1|TRBV18|-|TRBJ2-5|15
TGTGCCAGCTCACTCAGGGGGACAGGGGAAGAGACCCAGTACTTC
CASSLRGTGEETQYF
>TRBD1|TRBV19|-|TRBJ2-5|12
TGTGCCAGCAAAGACAGGGGAGAGACCCAGTACTTC
CASKDRGETQYF
>TRBD1|TRBV15|once|TRBJ2-7|16
TGTGCCACCAGCAGAGGGGCCGGGGACAGGGGGGACGAGCAGTACTTC
CATSRGAGDRGDEQYF
>TRBD2|TRBV7-9|-|TRBJ2-1|16
TGTGCCAGCAGCCGACTGATTACTAGCGGGATAGGAGAGCAGTTCTTC
CASSRLITSGIGEQFF
>-|TRBV2|-|TRBJ1-4|15
TGTGCCAGCAGTGAAGCGGAGAGAACTAATGAAAAACTGTTTTTT
CASSEAERTNEKLFF
>TRBD1|TRBV11-2|-|TRBJ2-6|16
TGTGCCAGCAGCCGTCTACAGGGGACTGGGGCCAACGTCCTGACTTTC
CASSRLQGTGANVLTF
>TRBD2|TRBV30|-|TRBJ2-2|15
TGTGCCTGGAGGTCCGGCGGGAGGGGGACCGGGGAGCTGTTTTTT
CAWRSGGRGTGELFF
>-|TRBV6-2/TRBV6-3|once|TRBJ2-7|14
TGTGCCAGCAGTCGCGGGAAAAAAGACTACGAGCAGTACTTC
CASSRGKKDYEQYF
>-|TRBV6-4|once|TRBJ2-6|13
TGTGCCAGCAGAAGCCCTGGGGCCAACGTCCTGACTTTC
CASRSPGANVLTF
>-|TRBV29-1|-|TRBJ1-5|14
TGCAGCGCTCGACTGTACGGTTTAGATCAGCCCCAGCATTTT
CSARLYGLDQPQHF
>TRBD1|TRBV9|-|TRBJ1-6|16
TGTGCCAGCAGCCCAACAGGGGGAAGCTATAATTCACCCCTCCACTTT
CASSPTGGSYNSPLHF
>TRBD1|TRBV2|-|TRBJ1-2|13
TGTGCCAGCAGCCTGGGACAGCTTGGGGGCTACACCTTC
CASSLGQLGGYTF
>TRBD1|TRBV18|-|TRBJ2-1|14
TGTGCCAGCTCAACAGGACAGGGATACAATGAGCAGTTCTTC
CASSTGQGYNEQFF
>TRBD2|TRBV11-2|-|TRBJ2-5|15
TGTGCCAGCACCCAGACCCTAGCGGTGTGGGAGACCCAGTACTTC
CASTQTLAVWETQYF
>-|TRBV14|-|TRBJ2-5|15
TGTGCCAGCAGCCAAGCCAGGGGAGTCGGGGAGACCCAGTACTTC
CASSQARGVGETQYF
>-|TRBV24-1|-|TRBJ2-2|15
TGTGCCACCAGTCGGAGGGGGCAGGGCACCGGGGAGCTGTTTTTT
CATSRRGQGTGELFF
>-|TRBV7-2|once|TRBJ2-3|14
TGTGCCAGCAGCCGGGGAGGCCCCGCAGATACGCAGTATTTT
CASSRGGPADTQYF
>-|TRBV19|-|TRBJ1-2|13
TGTGCCAGTAGTATAGATACAGGCTATGGCTACACCTTC
CASSIDTGYGYTF
>-|TRBV19|-|TRBJ2-7|10
TGTGCCAGTATTACCTACGAGCAGTACTTC
CASITYEQYF
>-|TRBV28|-|TRBJ1-3|15
TGTGCCAGCAGTTTCGGTACTCTAGCTGGAAACACCATATATTTT
CASSFGTLAGNTIYF
>TRBD2|TRBV11-3|-|TRBJ2-3|16
TGTGCCAGCAGCTTAATAGCGGGAGGGCCACGAGATACGCAGTATTTT
CASSLIAGGPRDTQYF
>-|TRBV3-1/TRBV3-2|-|TRBJ1-6|15
TGTGCCAGCAGCCAAGGGGACTCCCCTAATTCACCCCTCCACTTT
CASSQGDSPNSPLHF
>TRBD1|TRBV5-5|-|TRBJ2-7|17
TGTGCCAGCAGCTCGAGGGACAGGGGGATGAGAGGCTACGAGCAGTACTTC
CASSSRDRGMRGYEQYF
>TRBD1|TRBV4-1|-|TRBJ1-5|16
TGCGCCAGCAGCCGCACGCAGGACAGGGGGAATCAGCCCCAGCATTTT
CASSRTQDRGNQPQHF
>-|TRBV7-9|-|TRBJ2-7|13
TGTGCCAGCAGCCCGCCCCCCAGTTACGAGCAGTACTTC
CASSPPPSYEQYF
>TRBD1|TRBV18|-|TRBJ2-2|17
TGTGCCAGCTCACCCGTAATTTCAGGGGGAAGCACCGGGGAGCTGTTTTTT
CASSPVISGGSTGELFF
>TRBD2|TRBV3-1/TRBV3-2|-|TRBJ2-2|21
TGTGCCAGCAGCCAAGCGTTACTAGCGGGGGAGACTGGCACGAACACCGGGGAGCTGTTTTTT
CASSQALLAGETGTNTGELFF
>TRBD2|TRBV28|-|TRBJ2-3|19
TGTGCCAGCAGCTGGTTAGCGGGAGGGTCCTCGCTCAGCACAGATACGCAGTATTTT
CASSWLAGGSSLSTDTQYF
>-|TRBV7-6|-|TRBJ2-2|15
TGTGCCAGCAGCGTAGGGTCGGTGGTGTCCGGGGAGCTGTTTTTT
CASSVGSVVSGELFF
>TRBD1|TRBV28|-|TRBJ1-2|15
TGTGCCAGCAGTTTAACCGGGACAGGGAACTATGGCTACACCTTC
CASSLTGTGNYGYTF
>-|TRBV5-6|-|TRBJ1-3|16
TGTGCCAGCAGCTTGGGGCCCCTAGGGAGTGGAAACACCATATATTTT
CASSLGPLGSGNTIYF
>TRBD1|TRBV24-1|-|TRBJ2-7|15
TGTGCCACCAGGGGGACAGGGGGCGACGATTACGAGCAGTACTTC
CATRGTGGDDYEQYF
>TRBD2|TRBV4-2|-|TRBJ2-3|15
TGTGCCAGCAGCCAACCGGGGGGGCATACAGATACGCAGTATTTT
CASSQPGGHTDTQYF
>TRBD1|TRBV2|-|TRBJ2-5|14
TGTGCCAGCACCGGGACAGGGTATGGGGAGACCCAGTACTTC
CASTGTGYGETQYF
>TRBD1|TRBV19|once|TRBJ2-5|14
TGTGCCAGTAGTATGACAGGGAACCAAGAGACCCAGTACTTC
CASSMTGNQETQYF
>TRBD2|TRBV7-3|-|TRBJ2-1|16
TGTGCCAGCAGCTTAACCGGGACTAGCGGGGGAGCGGAGCAGTTCTTC
CASSLTGTSGGAEQFF
>-|TRBV7-2|-|TRBJ1-5|15
TGTGCCAGCAGCTTAGCGGGGCAGGGTGGTCAGCCCCAGCATTTT
CASSLAGQGGQPQHF
>-|TRBV27|once|TRBJ1-2|13
TGTGCCAGCAGTTCGAACACTAACTATGGCTACACCTTC
CASSSNTNYGYTF
>TRBD1|TRBV6-6|-|TRBJ1-6|14
TGTGCCAGCAGGCGCGGAGACAGGGCATCACCCCTCCACTTT
CASRRGDRASPLHF
>-|TRBV29-1|-|TRBJ1-1|12
TGCAGCGTCCCTGCCCCGGGGGCTGAAGCTTTCTTT
CSVPAPGAEAFF
>-|TRBV19|-|TRBJ2-5|14
TGTGCCAGTAGTGTGGATCCCCGGAGAGAGACCCAGTACTTC
CASSVDPRRETQYF
>-|TRBV19|-|TRBJ2-7|12
TGTGCCAGTAAGGCAGGGGCGAACGAGCAGTACTTC
CASKAGANEQYF
>-|TRBV10-3|-|TRBJ2-5|15
TGTGCCATCAGCGCCCAAGGGGGTAAGGGGGAGACCCAGTACTTC
CAISAQGGKGETQYF
>-|TRBV19|-|TRBJ1-1|14
TGTGCCAGTAGGGAGGGACGCTGGAACACTGAAGCTTTCTTT
CASREGRWNTEAFF
>-|TRBV9|-|TRBJ2-3|15
TGTGCCAGCAGCGTAAGGGCGGGGCTCACAGATACGCAGTATTTT
CASSVRAGLTDTQYF
>TRBD2|TRBV7-3|-|TRBJ2-1|14
TGTGCCAGCAGCCGAGATGGTAGCGGGAGGATGCCGATCTTC
CASSRDGSGRMPIF
>-|TRBV4-3|-|TRBJ2-2|16
TGCGCCAGCAGCCAAGATCTGACAGCTTACACCGGGGAGCTGTTTTTT
CASSQDLTAYTGELFF
>TRBD2|TRBV19|once|TRBJ2-7|16
TGTGCCAGTAGTATCGTGACTAGCGGGACGACTACGCAGCAGTACTTC
CASSIVTSGTTTQQYF
>TRBD1|TRBV9|-|TRBJ1-2|20
TGTGCCAGCAGCCCAGAGGGTCAGGTGGACAGGGTCGGGGAGAGCTATGGCTACACCTTC
CASSPEGQVDRVGESYGYTF
>TRBD2|TRBV7-8|-|TRBJ2-3|18
TGTGCCAGCAGCTCCACTAGCGGGAGTTTACCTAGCACAGATACGCAGTATTTT
CASSSTSGSLPSTDTQYF
>-|TRBV7-6|-|TRBJ1-5|15
TGTGCCAGCAGCTTAGAGGCAGGGTTCAATCAGCCCCAGCATTTT
CASSLEAGFNQPQHF
>-|TRBV7-9|-|TRBJ2-3|15
TGTGCCAGCAGCTTTGGCGCGGGCTTGACAGATACGCAGTATTTT
CASSFGAGLTDTQYF
>-|TRBV28|few|TRBJ1-1|16
TGTGCCAGCAGTTCCCCCGGGAGGGAAGATCACACTGAAGCTTTCTTT
CASSSPGREDHTEAFF
>-|TRBV29-1|few|TRBJ2-5|12
TGCAGCGTTGAGGTCAGACAAGAGACCCAGTACTTC
CSVEVRQETQYF
>TRBD1|TRBV18|-|TRBJ1-6|16
TGTGCCAGCTCACCAATAGGGACAGGTCATAATTCACCCCTCCACTTT
CASSPIGTGHNSPLHF
>TRBD1|TRBV28|-|TRBJ1-2|16
TGTGCCAGCAGCCGGACAGGGGTCATAGGGGACTCTGGCTACACCTTC
CASSRTGVIGDSGYTF
>-|TRBV11-2|-|TRBJ1-5|14
TGTGCCAGCAGCGCCAGCTCGACGGGGGGGCCCCAGCATTTT
CASSASSTGGPQHF